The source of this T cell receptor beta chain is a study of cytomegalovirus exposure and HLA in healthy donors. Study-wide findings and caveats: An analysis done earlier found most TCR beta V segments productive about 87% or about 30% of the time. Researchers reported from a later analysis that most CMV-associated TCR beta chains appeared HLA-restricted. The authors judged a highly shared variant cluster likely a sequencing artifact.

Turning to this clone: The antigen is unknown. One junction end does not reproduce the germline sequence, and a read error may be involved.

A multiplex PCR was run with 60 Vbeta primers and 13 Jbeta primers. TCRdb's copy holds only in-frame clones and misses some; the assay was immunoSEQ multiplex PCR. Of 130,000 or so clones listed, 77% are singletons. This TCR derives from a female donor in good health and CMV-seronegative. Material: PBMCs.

The CDR3 DNA is TGTTCCAGCAGCTACTCAGGGGATGGCTACACCTTC. This encodes CSSSYSGDGYTF. The rearrangement uses TRBV7-9 and TRBJ1-2; possible D gene TRBD1, 6 bases. Germline CDR1 and CDR2: SEHNR and FQNEAQ (reference sequence). The CDR3 contains 12 residues.